This entry is about one T cell receptor (beta chain). The data belong to a study of blood T cell repertoires in COVID-19. The V gene lost 5 bases and the J gene lost 4 bases, with 9 bases spanning the gap. Germline CDR1 and CDR2: MNHEY and SVGAGI. The CDR3 sequence is 14 residues long. Authors' data handling: Reference gene primer amplification yielded estimated nucleated cell counts. Clones were sequenced by immunoSEQ multiplex PCR, and TCRdb holds only the in-frame ones, with some missing. V and J calls and clone size follow that table, whereas D and trimming were derived from the DNA. The profile shows 180,000 or so clones, around nine tenths of them singletons.

This clonotype was obtained from a man aged 18 to 29 with active or convalescent COVID-19. The sequencing input was peripheral blood. The V and J genes are TRBV6-5 and TRBJ1-6; the D gene is possibly TRBD1 (5 bases). The CDR3 reads CASSRRQYNSPLHF. The CDR3 coding sequence is TGTGCCAGCAGTCGAAGACAGTATAATTCACCCCTCCACTTT.